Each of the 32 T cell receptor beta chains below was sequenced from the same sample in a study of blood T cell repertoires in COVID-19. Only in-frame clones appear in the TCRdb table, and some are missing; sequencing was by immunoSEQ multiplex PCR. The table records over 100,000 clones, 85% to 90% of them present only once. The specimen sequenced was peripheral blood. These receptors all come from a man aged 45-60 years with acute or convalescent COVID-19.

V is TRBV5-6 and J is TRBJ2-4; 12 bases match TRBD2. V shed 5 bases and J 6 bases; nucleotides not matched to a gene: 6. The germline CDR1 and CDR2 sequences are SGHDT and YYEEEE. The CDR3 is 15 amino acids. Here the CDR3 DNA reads TGTGCCAGCAGTTCTAGCGGGAGGGCCGGAAACATTCAGTACTTC. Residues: CASSSSGRAGNIQYF.

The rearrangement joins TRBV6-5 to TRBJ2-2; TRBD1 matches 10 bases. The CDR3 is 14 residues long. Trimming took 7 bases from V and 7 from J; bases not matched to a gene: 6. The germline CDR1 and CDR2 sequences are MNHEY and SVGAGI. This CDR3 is CASTRTGGIGELFF. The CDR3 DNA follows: TGTGCCAGCACTAGGACAGGGGGGATCGGGGAGCTGTTTTTT.

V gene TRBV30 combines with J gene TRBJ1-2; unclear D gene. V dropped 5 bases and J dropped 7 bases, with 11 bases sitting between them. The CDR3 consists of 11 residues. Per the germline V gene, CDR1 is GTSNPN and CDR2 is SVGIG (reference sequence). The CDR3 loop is CAWGDYGGYTF. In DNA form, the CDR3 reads TGTGCCTGGGGAGACTATGGTGGCTACACCTTC.

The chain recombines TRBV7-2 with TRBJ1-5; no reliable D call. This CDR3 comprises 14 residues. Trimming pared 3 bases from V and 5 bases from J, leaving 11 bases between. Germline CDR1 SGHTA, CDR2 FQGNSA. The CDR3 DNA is TGTGCCAGCAGCTTCGGGTCTCACCATCAGCCCCAGCATTTT. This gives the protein CASSFGSHHQPQHF. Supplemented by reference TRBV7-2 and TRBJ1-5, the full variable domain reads GAGVSQSPSNKVTEKGKDVELRCDPISGHTALYWYRQSLGQGLEFLIYFQGNSAPDKSGLPSDRFSAERTGGSVSTLTIQRTQQEDSAVYLCASSFGSHHQPQHFGDGTRLSIL.

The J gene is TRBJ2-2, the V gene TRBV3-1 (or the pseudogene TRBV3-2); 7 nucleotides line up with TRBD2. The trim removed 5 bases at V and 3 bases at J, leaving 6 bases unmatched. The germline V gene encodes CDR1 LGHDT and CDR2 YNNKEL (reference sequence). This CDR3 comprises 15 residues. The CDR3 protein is CASSSSGLDTGELFF. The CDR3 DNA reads TGTGCCAGCAGCTCTAGCGGCCTTGACACCGGGGAGCTGTTTTTT.

CDR3 loop: CASSLIRQISYEQYF. The CDR3 DNA sequence: TGTGCCAGCAGTTTAATCCGACAGATCTCCTACGAGCAGTACTTC. The genes are TRBV6-5 and TRBJ2-7, with D perhaps matching TRBD1 (5 bases). Trimming took 4 bases from V and 0 from J, leaving 13 bases between them. Germline V gene data show CDR1 as MNHEY and CDR2 as SVGAGI. This CDR3 region has 15 residues.

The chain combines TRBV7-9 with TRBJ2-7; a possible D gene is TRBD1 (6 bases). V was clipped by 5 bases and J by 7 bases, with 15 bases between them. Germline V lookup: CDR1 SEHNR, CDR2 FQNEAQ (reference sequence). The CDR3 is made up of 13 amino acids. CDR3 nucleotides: TGTGCCAGCAGCCCAGGACAGACTGGGGAGCAGTACTTC. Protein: CASSPGQTGEQYF.

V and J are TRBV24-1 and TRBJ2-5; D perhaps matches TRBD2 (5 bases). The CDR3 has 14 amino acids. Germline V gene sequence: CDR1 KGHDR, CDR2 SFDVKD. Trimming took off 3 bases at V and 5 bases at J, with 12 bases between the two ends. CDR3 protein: CATSDHLAPETQYF. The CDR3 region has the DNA TGTGCCACCAGTGATCATCTAGCCCCGGAGACCCAGTACTTC.

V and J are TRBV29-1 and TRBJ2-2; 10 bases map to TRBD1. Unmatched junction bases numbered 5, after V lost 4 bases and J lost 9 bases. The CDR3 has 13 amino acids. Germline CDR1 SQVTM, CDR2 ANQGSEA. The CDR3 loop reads CSVADRGDRELFF. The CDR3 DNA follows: TGCAGCGTTGCGGACAGGGGGGATAGGGAGCTGTTTTTT.

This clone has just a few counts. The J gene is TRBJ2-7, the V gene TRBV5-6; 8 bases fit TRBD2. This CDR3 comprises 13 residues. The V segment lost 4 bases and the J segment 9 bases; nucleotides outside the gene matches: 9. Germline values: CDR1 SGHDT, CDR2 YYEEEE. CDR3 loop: CASSRNTLAGQYF. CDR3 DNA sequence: TGTGCCAGCAGCCGAAACACCCTAGCGGGGCAGTACTTC.

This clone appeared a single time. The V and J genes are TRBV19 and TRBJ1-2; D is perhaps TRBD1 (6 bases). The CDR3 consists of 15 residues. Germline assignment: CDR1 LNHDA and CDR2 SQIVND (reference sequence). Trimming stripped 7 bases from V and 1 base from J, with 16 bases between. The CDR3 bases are TGTGCCAGTACTTCAGACAGGTCTTTTAACTATGGCTACACCTTC. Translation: CASTSDRSFNYGYTF.

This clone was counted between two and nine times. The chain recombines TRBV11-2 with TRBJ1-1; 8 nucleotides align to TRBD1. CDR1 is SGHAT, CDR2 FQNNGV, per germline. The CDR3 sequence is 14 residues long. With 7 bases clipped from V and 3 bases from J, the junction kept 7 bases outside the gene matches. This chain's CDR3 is CASTHTGGYTEAFF. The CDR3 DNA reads TGTGCCAGCACCCACACAGGGGGTTACACTGAAGCTTTCTTT.

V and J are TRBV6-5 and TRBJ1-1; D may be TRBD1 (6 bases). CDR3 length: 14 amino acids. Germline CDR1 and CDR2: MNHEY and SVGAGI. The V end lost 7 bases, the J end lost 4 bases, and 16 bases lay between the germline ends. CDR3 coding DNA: TGTGCCAGCACCTCATCCAGGGGAAGCACTGAAGCTTTCTTT. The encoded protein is CASTSSRGSTEAFF.

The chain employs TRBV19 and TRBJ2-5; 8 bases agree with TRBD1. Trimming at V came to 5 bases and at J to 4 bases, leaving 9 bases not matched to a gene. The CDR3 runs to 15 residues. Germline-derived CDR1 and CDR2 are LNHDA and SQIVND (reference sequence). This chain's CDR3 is CASSVGTGRGETQYF. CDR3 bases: TGTGCCAGTAGTGTCGGGACAGGTAGGGGAGAGACCCAGTACTTC.

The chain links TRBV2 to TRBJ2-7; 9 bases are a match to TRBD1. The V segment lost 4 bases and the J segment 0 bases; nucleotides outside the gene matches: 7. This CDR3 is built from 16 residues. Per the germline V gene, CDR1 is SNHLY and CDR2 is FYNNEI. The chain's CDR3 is CASSVVGQGSSYEQYF. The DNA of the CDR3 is TGTGCCAGCAGTGTTGTAGGACAGGGGAGCTCCTACGAGCAGTACTTC.

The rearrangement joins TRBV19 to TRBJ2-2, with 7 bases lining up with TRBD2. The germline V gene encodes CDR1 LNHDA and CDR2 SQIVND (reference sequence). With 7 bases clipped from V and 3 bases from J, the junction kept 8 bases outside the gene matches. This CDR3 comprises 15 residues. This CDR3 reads CASTSWGGYTGELFF. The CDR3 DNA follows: TGTGCCAGTACTAGTTGGGGGGGATACACCGGGGAGCTGTTTTTT.

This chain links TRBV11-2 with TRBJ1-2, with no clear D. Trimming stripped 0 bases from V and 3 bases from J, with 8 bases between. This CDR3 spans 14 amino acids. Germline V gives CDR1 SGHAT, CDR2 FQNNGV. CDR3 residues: CASSLEGSYYGYTF. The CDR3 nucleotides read TGTGCCAGCAGCTTAGAGGGCAGTTACTATGGCTACACCTTC.

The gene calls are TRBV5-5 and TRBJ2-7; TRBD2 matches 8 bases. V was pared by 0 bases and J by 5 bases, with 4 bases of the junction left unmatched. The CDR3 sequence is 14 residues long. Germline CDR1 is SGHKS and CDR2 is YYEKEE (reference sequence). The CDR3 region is CASSLGAGADEQYF. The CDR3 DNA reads TGTGCCAGCAGCTTGGGAGCGGGGGCCGACGAGCAGTACTTC.

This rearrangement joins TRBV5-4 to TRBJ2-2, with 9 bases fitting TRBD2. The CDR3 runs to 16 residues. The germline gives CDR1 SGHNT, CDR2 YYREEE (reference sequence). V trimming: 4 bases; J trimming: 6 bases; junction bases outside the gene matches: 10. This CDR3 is CASSPVGSGSSGELFF. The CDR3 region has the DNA TGTGCCAGCAGCCCGGTGGGTAGCGGGAGTTCCGGGGAGCTGTTTTTT.

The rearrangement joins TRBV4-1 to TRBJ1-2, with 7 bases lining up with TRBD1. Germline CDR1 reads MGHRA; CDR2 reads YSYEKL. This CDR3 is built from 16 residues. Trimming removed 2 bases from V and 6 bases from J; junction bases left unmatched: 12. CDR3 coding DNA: TGCGCCAGCAGCCAAACCCCCCTTGAGGGGGCCGATGGCTACACCTTC. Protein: CASSQTPLEGADGYTF.

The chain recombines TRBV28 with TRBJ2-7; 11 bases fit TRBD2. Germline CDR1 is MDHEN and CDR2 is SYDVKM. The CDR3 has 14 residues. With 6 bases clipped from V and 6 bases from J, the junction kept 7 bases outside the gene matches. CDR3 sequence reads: CASSLAGGPGEQYF. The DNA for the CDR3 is TGTGCCAGCAGCTTAGCGGGAGGGCCGGGCGAGCAGTACTTC.

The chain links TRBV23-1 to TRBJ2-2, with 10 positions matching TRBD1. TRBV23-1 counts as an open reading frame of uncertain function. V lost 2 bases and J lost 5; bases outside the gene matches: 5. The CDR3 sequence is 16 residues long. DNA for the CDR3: TGCGCCAGCAGTCAAGACAGGGGGCGAGGGACCGGGGAGCTGTTTTTT. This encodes CASSQDRGRGTGELFF.

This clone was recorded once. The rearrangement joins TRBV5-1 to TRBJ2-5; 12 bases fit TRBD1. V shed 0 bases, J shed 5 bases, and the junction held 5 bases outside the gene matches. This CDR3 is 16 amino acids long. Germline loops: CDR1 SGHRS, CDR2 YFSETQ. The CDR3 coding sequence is TGCGCCAGCAGCTTGGCCGGGACAGGGGGCTGGGAGACCCAGTACTTC. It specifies CASSLAGTGGWETQYF.

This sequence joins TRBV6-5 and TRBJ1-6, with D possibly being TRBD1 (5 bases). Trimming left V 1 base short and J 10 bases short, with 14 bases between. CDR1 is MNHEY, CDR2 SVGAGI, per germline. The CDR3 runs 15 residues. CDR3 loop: CASSYFQGLSSPLHF. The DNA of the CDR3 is TGTGCCAGCAGTTACTTCCAGGGTTTAAGCTCACCCCTCCACTTT.

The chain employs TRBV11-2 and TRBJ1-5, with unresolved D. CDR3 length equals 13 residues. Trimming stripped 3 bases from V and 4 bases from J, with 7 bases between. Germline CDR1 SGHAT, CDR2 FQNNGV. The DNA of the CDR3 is TGTGCCAGCAGCTTGGGCAGTAATCAGCCCCAGCATTTT. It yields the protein CASSLGSNQPQHF.

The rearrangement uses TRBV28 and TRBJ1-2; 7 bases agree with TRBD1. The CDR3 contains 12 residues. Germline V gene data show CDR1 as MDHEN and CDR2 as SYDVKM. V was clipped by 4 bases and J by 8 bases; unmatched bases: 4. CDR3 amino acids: CASSSVGGGYTF. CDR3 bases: TGTGCCAGCAGTTCTGTAGGGGGCGGCTACACCTTC.

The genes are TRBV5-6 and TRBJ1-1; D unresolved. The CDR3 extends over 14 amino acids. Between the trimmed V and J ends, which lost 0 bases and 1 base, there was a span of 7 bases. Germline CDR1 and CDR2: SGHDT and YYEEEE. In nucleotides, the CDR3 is TGTGCCAGCAGCTTGGTTAGAAGGAACACTGAAGCTTTCTTT. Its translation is CASSLVRRNTEAFF.

For the CDR3, the DNA is TGTGCCAGCAGTTTAGGGAGTTCCGGGGCCAACGTCCTGACTTTC. Its protein is CASSLGSSGANVLTF. V is TRBV28 and J is TRBJ2-6; tentative D call: TRBD2 (5 bases). This CDR3 spans 15 amino acids. CDR1 is MDHEN, CDR2 SYDVKM, per germline. V gave up 2 bases and J gave up 4 bases, with 9 bases separating them.

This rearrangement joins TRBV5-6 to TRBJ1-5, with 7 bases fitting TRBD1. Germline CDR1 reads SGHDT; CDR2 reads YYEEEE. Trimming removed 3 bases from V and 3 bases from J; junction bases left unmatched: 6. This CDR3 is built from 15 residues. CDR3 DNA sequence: TGTGCCAGCAGCTCGTCAGGGGGATCCAATCAGCCCCAGCATTTT. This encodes CASSSSGGSNQPQHF.

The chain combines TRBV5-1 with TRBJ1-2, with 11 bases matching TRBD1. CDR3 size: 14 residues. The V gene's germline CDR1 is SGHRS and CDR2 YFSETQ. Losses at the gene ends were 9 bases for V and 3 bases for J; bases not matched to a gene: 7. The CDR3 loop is CATRTGGLDYGYTF. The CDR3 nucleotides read TGCGCCACCCGGACAGGGGGCTTGGACTATGGCTACACCTTC.

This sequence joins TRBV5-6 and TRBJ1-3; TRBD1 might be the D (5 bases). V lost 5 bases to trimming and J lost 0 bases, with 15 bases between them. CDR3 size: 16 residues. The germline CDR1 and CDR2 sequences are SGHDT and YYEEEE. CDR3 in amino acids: CASRTAAGNSGNTIYF. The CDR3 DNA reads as TGTGCCAGCAGGACCGCAGCAGGGAACTCTGGAAACACCATATATTTT.

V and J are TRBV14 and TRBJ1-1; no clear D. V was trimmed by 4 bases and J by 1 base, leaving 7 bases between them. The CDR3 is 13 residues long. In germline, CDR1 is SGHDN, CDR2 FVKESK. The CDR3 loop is CASSLSGNTEAFF. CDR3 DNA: TGTGCCAGCAGCCTTTCGGGGAACACTGAAGCTTTCTTT.